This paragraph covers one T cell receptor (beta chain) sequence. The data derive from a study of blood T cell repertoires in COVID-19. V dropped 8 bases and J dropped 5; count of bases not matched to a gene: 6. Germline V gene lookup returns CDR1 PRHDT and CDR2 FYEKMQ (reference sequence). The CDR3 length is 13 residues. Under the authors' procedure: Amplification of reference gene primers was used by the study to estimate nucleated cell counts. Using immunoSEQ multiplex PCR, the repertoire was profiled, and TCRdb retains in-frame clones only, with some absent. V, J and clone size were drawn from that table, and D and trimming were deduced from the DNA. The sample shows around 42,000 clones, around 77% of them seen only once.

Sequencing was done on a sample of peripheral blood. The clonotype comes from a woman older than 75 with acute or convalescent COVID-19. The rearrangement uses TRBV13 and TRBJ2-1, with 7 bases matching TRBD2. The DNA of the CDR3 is TGTGCCAGCTGGGGAGGGATGAACAATGAGCAGTTCTTC. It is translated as CASWGGMNNEQFF.